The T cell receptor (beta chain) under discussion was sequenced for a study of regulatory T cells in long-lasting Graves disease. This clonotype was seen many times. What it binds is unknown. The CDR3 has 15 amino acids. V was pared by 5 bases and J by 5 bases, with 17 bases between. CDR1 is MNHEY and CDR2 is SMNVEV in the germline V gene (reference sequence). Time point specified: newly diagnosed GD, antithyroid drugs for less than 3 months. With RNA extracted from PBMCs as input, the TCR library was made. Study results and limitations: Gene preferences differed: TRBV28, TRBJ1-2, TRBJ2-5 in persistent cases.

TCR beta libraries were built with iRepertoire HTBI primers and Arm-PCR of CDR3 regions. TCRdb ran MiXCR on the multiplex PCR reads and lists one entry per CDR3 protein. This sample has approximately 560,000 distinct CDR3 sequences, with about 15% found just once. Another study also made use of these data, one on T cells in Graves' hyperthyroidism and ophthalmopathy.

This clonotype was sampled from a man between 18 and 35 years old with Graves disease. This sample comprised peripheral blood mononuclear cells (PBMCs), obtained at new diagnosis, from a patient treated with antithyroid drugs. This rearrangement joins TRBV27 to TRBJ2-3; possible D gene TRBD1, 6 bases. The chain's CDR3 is CASSIIRGWKDTQYF. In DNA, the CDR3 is TGTGCCAGCAGTATCATCAGGGGATGGAAAGATACGCAGTATTTT.